This record concerns one TCR beta chain sequence. The data originate from a study of blood T cell repertoires in COVID-19. Study at large: PBMCs, B-cell-depleted T cells, or T cells provided the cDNA or gDNA that made up the material.

There are 12 residues in the CDR3. V was clipped by 4 bases and J by 6 bases, with 7 bases between them. Authors' analysis steps: Estimation of nucleated cell counts was performed using reference gene primer amplification. Assay used: immunoSEQ multiplex PCR; TCRdb lists only in-frame clones, some missing. D and trimming come from the DNA, and the V and J calls and clone size come from that table. The sample yields about 160,000 clones, approximately 79% seen once. Those enrolled in Seattle joined during active infection and were followed longitudinally afterward. The sample taken for sequencing was peripheral blood. This receptor was taken from a woman aged 35 to 49 with COVID-19, enrolled during active disease. The chain has TRBV12-3 or TRBV12-4 and TRBJ2-1; D call uncertain. The CDR3 loop is CASSYYTNEQFF. CDR3 sequence (DNA): TGTGCCAGCAGTTACTATACCAATGAGCAGTTCTTC.